These T cell receptor beta chains were read from a single sample in a study of cytomegalovirus exposure and HLA in healthy donors. Libraries were prepared by immunoSEQ multiplex PCR; TCRdb keeps only in-frame clonotypes and omits some of them. The sample lists approximately 170,000 clones, around 78% seen once, with around 2% in the top ten. Sequences were obtained from PBMCs. Receptor source: a woman in her twenties or thirties in good health and CMV-seropositive. Both conserved end residues are part of each CDR3. The order of the fields is clone size, V gene, CDR3 protein. Clone size is given for some rows only: seen once, a few or many times, or a class if the clone is expanded.

clone_size: .
v_call: TRBV9
cdr3_aa: CASSVEAGGLTDTQYF

clone_size: few
v_call: TRBV5-1
cdr3_aa: CASSPGGREGYTF

clone_size: once
v_call: TRBV27
cdr3_aa: CASSLSGIRRLNTEAFF

clone_size: once
v_call: TRBV5-6
cdr3_aa: CASSLVGQANTGELFF

clone_size: once
v_call: TRBV28
cdr3_aa: CASIDPGTPNTIYF

clone_size: .
v_call: TRBV9
cdr3_aa: CASSPVGGSKTEAFF

clone_size: .
v_call: TRBV6-1
cdr3_aa: CASSEVVLAGYNEQFF

clone_size: .
v_call: TRBV9
cdr3_aa: CASSPRDRALNEQFF

clone_size: .
v_call: TRBV7-9
cdr3_aa: CASSSSGSQPQHF

clone_size: .
v_call: TRBV7-2
cdr3_aa: CASSLDLLGISYNEQFF

clone_size: .
v_call: TRBV15
cdr3_aa: CATSRGQVEKLFF

clone_size: .
v_call: TRBV27
cdr3_aa: CASSLPHNREPYEQYF

clone_size: .
v_call: TRBV5-1
cdr3_aa: CASSLVVLGRDTEAFF

clone_size: .
v_call: TRBV30
cdr3_aa: CAGKPWGGPSYEQYF

clone_size: once
v_call: TRBV7-9
cdr3_aa: CASSLESRVYEQYF

clone_size: .
v_call: TRBV6-5
cdr3_aa: CASSYLGQGKDEQYF

clone_size: .
v_call: TRBV10-3
cdr3_aa: CAIRAGTSGRARSNNEQFF

clone_size: .
v_call: TRBV25-1
cdr3_aa: CASSRGQYNEQFF

clone_size: .
v_call: TRBV5-1
cdr3_aa: CASSPSGRNEQFF

clone_size: .
v_call: TRBV5-6
cdr3_aa: CASSLVGALGSPLHF

clone_size: .
v_call: TRBV19
cdr3_aa: CASSQGADPSYEQYF

clone_size: .
v_call: TRBV5-1
cdr3_aa: CASSQSQWYGYTF

clone_size: few
v_call: TRBV7-9
cdr3_aa: CSSSLAGAVYEQYF

clone_size: few
v_call: TRBV5-4
cdr3_aa: CASSLRGGGNNEQFF

clone_size: .
v_call: TRBV28
cdr3_aa: CASSFNTRRSYGYTF

clone_size: .
v_call: TRBV10-3
cdr3_aa: CAINRDRETSSGANVLTF

clone_size: few
v_call: TRBV5-8
cdr3_aa: CASSLGRDRDADTQYF

clone_size: .
v_call: TRBV5-4
cdr3_aa: CASSLGGLQSGANVLTF

clone_size: .
v_call: TRBV23-1
cdr3_aa: CASSQSRRVGSEQYF

clone_size: once
v_call: TRBV5-1
cdr3_aa: CASSFQGYGTEAFF

clone_size: .
v_call: TRBV7-8
cdr3_aa: CASKWKRVGRDTQYF